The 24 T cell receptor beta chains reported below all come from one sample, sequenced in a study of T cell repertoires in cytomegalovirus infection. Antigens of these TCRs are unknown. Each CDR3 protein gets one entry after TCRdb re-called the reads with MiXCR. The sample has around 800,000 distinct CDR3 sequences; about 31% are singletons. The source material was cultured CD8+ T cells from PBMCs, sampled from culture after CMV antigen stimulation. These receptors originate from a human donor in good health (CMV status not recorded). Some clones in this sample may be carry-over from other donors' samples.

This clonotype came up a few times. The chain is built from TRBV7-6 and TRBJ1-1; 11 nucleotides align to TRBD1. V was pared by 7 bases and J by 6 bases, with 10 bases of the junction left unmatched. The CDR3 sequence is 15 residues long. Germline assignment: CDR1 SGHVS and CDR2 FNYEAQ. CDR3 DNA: TGTGCCAGCACCCGGACAGGGGGCGATGGGGCTGAAGCTTTCTTT. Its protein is CASTRTGGDGAEAFF.

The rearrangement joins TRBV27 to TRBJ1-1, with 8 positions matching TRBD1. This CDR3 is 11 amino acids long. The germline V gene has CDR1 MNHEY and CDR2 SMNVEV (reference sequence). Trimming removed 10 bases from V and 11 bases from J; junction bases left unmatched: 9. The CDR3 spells CANSNRGEAFF. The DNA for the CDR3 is TGTGCCAACAGCAACAGGGGGGAGGCTTTCTTT.

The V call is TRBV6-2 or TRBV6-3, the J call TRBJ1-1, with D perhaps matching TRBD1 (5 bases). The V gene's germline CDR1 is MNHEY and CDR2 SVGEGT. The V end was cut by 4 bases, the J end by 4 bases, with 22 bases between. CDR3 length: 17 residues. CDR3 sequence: CASSFRQEKRRGTEAFF. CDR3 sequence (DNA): TGTGCCAGCAGTTTCCGTCAGGAGAAACGAAGGGGCACTGAAGCTTTCTTT.

The CDR3 nucleotides are TGCGCCAGCAGCCATCCGGGACAGGGTTACGAGCAGTACTTC. Protein product: CASSHPGQGYEQYF. The chain uses TRBV4-1 and TRBJ2-7; 9 nucleotides line up with TRBD1. There are 14 residues in the CDR3. With V trimmed by 3 bases and J by 4 bases, 4 bases remained unmatched. Germline CDR1 and CDR2: MGHRA and YSYEKL.

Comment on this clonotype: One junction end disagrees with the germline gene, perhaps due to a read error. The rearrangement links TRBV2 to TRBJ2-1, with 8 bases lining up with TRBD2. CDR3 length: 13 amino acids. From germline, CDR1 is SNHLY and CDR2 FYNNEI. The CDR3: CATPGGGYNEQSF. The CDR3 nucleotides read TGTGCCACTCCCGGGGGGGGATACAATGAGCAGTCCTTC.

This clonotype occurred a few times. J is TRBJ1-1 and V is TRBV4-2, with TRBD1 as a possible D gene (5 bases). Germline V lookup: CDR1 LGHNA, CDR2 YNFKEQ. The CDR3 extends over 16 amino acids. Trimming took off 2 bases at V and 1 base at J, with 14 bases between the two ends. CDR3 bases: TGTGCCAGCAGCCAACGGGGCGTGGGCGCGAACACTGAAGCTTTCTTT. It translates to CASSQRGVGANTEAFF.

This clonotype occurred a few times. CDR3 residues: CASSQEGTSGGYQETQYF. CDR3 DNA: TGCGCCAGCAGCCAAGAGGGTACTAGCGGGGGGTACCAAGAGACCCAGTACTTC. V is TRBV4-1 and J is TRBJ2-5, with TRBD2 identical over 12 bases. The germline CDR1 and CDR2 sequences are MGHRA and YSYEKL. The length of the CDR3 is 18 residues. The V segment lost 0 bases and the J segment 0 bases; nucleotides outside the gene matches: 5.

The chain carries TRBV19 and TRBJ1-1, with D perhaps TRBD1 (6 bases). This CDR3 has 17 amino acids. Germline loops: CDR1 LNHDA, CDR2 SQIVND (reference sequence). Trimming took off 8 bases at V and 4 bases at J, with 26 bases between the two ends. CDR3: CASAAELDRGLGTEAFF. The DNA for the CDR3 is TGTGCCAGTGCCGCGGAACTGGACAGAGGGTTGGGCACTGAAGCTTTCTTT.

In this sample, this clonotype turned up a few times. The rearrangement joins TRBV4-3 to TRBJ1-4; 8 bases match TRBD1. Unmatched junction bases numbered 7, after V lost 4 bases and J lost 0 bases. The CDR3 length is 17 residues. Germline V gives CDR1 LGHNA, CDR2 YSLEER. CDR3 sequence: CASSPRTGRPTNEKLFF. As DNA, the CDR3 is TGCGCCAGCAGCCCCCGGACAGGGCGGCCAACTAATGAAAAACTGTTTTTT.

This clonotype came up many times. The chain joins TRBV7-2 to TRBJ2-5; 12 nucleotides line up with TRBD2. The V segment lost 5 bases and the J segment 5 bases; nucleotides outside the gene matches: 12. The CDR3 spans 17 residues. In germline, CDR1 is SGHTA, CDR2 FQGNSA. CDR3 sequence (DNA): TGTGCCAGCAGCGAGGGGGCTAGCGGGGGGGCCAGGGAGACCCAGTACTTC. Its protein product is CASSEGASGGARETQYF.

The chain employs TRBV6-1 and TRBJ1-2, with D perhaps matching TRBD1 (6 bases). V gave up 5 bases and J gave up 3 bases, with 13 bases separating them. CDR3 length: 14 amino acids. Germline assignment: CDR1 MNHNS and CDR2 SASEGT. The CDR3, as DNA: TGTGCCAGCAGTCCCTATGCAGGGGACTATGGCTACACCTTC. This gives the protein CASSPYAGDYGYTF.

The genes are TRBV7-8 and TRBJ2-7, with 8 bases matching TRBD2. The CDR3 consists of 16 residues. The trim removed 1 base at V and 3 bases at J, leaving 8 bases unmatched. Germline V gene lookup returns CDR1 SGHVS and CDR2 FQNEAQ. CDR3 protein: CASSLGGAGVLYEQYV. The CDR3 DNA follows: TGTGCCAGCAGCTTAGGGGGAGCGGGGGTCCTCTACGAGCAGTACGTC.

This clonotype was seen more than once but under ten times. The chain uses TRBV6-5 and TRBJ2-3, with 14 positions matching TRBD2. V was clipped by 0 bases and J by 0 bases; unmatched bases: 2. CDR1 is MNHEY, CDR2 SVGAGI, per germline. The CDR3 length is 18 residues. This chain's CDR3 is CASSYSGLAGDSTDTQYF. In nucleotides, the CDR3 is TGTGCCAGCAGTTACTCGGGACTAGCGGGGGATAGCACAGATACGCAGTATTTT.

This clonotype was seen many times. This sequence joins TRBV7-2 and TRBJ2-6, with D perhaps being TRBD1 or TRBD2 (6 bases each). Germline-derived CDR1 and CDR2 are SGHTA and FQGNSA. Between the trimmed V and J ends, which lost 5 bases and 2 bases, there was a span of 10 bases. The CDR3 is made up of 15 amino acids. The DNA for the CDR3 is TGTGCCAGCAGCCCCGGGGGCACTGGGGCCAACGTCCTGACTTTC. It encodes CASSPGGTGANVLTF.

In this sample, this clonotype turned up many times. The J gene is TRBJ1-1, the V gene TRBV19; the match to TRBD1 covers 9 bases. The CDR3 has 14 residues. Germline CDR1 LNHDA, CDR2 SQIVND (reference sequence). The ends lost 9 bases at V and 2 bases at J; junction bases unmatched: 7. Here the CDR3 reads CASSRTGANTEAFF. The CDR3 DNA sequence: TGTGCCAGCAGTCGGACAGGGGCTAACACTGAAGCTTTCTTT. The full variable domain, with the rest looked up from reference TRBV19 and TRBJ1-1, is DGGITQSPKYLFRKEGQNVTLSCEQNLNHDAMYWYRQDPGQGLRLIYYSQIVNDFQKGDIAEGYSVSREKKESFPLTVTSAQKNPTAFYLCASSRTGANTEAFFGQGTRLTVV.

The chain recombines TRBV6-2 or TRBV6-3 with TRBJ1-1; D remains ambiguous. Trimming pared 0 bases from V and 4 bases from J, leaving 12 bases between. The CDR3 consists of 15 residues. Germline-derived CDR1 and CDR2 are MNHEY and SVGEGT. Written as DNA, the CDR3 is TGTGCCAGCAGTTACTCGATCACGGGCGCCACTGAAGCTTTCTTT. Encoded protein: CASSYSITGATEAFF.

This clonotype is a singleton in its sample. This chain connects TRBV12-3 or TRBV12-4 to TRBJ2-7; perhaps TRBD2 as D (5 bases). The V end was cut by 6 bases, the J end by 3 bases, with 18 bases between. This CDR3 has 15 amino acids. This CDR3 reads CASSRSGVGDYEQYF. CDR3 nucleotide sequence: TGTGCCAGCAGCCGGTCCGGGGTGGGCGACTACGAGCAGTACTTC.

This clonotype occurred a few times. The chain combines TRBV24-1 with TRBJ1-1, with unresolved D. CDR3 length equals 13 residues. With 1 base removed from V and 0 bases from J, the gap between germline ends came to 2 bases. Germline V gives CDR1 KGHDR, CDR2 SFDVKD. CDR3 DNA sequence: TGTGCCACCAGTGATTTAATGAACACTGAAGCTTTCTTT. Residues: CATSDLMNTEAFF.

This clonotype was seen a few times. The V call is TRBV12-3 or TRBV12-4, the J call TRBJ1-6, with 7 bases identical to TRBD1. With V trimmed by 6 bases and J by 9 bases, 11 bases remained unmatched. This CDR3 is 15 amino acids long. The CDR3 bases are TGTGCCAGCAGGCTGGGGACAGATTTTTTTTCACCCCTCCACTTT. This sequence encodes CASRLGTDFFSPLHF.

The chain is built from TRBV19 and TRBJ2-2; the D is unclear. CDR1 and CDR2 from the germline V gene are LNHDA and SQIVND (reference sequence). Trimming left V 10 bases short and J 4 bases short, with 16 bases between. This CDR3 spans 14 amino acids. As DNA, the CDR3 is TGTGCCACACTCGGTTTAACGGGCACCGGGGAGCTGTTTTTT. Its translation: CATLGLTGTGELFF. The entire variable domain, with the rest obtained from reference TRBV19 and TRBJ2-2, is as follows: DGGITQSPKYLFRKEGQNVTLSCEQNLNHDAMYWYRQDPGQGLRLIYYSQIVNDFQKGDIAEGYSVSREKKESFPLTVTSAQKNPTAFYLCATLGLTGTGELFFGEGSRLTVL.

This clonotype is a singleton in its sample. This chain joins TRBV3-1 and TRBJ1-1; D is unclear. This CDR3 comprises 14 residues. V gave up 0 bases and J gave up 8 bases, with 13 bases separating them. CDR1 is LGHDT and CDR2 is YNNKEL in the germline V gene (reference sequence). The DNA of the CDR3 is TGTGCCAGCAGCCAAGAGCTGGGCAGAATAGAAGCTTTCTTT. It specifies CASSQELGRIEAFF. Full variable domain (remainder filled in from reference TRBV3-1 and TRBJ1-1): DTAVSQTPKYLVTQMGNDKSIKCEQNLGHDTMYWYKQDSKKFLKIMFSYNNKELIINETVPNRFSPKSPDKAHLNLHINSLELGDSAVYFCASSQELGRIEAFFGQGTRLTVV.

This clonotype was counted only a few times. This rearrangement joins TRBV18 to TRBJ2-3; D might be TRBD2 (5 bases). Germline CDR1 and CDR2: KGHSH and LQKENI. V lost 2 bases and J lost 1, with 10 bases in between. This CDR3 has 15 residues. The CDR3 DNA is TGTGCCAGCTCACCAGAGCGGTCACGCACAGATACGCAGTATTTT. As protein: CASSPERSRTDTQYF.

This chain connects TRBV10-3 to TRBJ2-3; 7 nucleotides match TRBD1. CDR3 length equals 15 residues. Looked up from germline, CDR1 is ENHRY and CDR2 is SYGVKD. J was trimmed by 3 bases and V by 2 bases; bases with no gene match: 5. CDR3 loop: CAISEEGASTDTQYF. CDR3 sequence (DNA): TGTGCCATCAGTGAGGAGGGGGCGAGTACAGATACGCAGTATTTT.

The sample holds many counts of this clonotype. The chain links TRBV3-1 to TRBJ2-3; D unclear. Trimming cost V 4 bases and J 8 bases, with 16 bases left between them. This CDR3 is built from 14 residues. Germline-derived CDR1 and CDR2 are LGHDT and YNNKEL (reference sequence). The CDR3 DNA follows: TGTGCCAGCAGCCGCGTGGAGACTTGGGGTACGCAGTATTTT. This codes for CASSRVETWGTQYF.